A single sample gave rise to the 20 T cell receptor beta chains below, sequenced in a study of blood T cell repertoires in COVID-19. The assay was immunoSEQ multiplex PCR, and TCRdb's table has in-frame clones only and misses some. The sample has around 190,000 clones; approximately 82% are singletons. The sample taken for sequencing was peripheral blood. The source is a human donor in a cohort sampled during active COVID-19.

This rearrangement joins TRBV18 to TRBJ2-7; TRBD2 agrees at 12 bases. The CDR3 has 15 residues. Unmatched junction bases numbered 5, after V lost 6 bases and J lost 2 bases. Germline-derived CDR1 and CDR2 are KGHSH and LQKENI. The DNA of the CDR3 is TGTGCCAGCTCGCCAACTAGCGGGAGGCCCTACGAGCAGTACTTC. Protein: CASSPTSGRPYEQYF.

The V gene is TRBV24-1, the J gene TRBJ2-1; 9 bases agree with TRBD2. The J segment lost 5 bases and the V segment lost 7 bases, leaving 8 bases of the junction unmatched. Germline values: CDR1 KGHDR, CDR2 SFDVKD. CDR3 length: 15 residues. The CDR3 DNA reads as TGTGCCACCAGCCAAGGCGGGAGGGCCGACAATGAGCAGTTCTTC. Translated, it gives CATSQGGRADNEQFF.

The chain carries TRBV28 and TRBJ1-5, with 8 bases aligning to TRBD1. Germline loops: CDR1 MDHEN, CDR2 SYDVKM. With V trimmed by 2 bases and J by 7 bases, 7 bases remained unmatched. The CDR3 has 15 amino acids. The CDR3 is CASSLPRQGSQPQHF. As DNA, the CDR3 is TGTGCCAGCAGTTTACCAAGACAGGGGTCGCAGCCCCAGCATTTT.

The chain carries TRBV14 and TRBJ2-7, with a weak D call TRBD2 (5 bases). Trimming stripped 0 bases from V and 8 bases from J, with 14 bases between. The CDR3 is made up of 14 amino acids. The germline V gene encodes CDR1 SGHDN and CDR2 FVKESK. The CDR3 nucleotides read TGTGCCAGCAGCCAAGATCGGGGTCCGGGTCAGCAGTACTTC. Translated: CASSQDRGPGQQYF.

This clone was detected only a few times. The chain uses TRBV3-1 (or the pseudogene TRBV3-2) and TRBJ2-7, with 8 nucleotides matching TRBD2. J lost 2 bases, V lost 5 bases, and 5 bases had no gene match. The CDR3 runs 14 residues. Germline CDR1 is LGHDT and CDR2 is YNNKEL (reference sequence). In nucleotides, the CDR3 is TGTGCCAGCAGCATCAGCGGGAGCCCCTACGAGCAGTACTTC. Protein product: CASSISGSPYEQYF.

This sequence joins TRBV5-8 and TRBJ2-5; TRBD2 agrees at 7 bases. V lost 1 base and J lost 3; bases outside the gene matches: 6. CDR1 is SGHTS and CDR2 is YDEGEE in the germline V gene. CDR3 length: 15 amino acids. The DNA of the CDR3 is TGTGCCAGCAGCTTGTGGACGGCGGGAGAAGAGACCCAGTACTTC. Protein sequence: CASSLWTAGEETQYF.

This chain links TRBV19 with TRBJ1-1; maybe TRBD1 (6 bases). Germline CDR1 LNHDA, CDR2 SQIVND (reference sequence). Trimming took 2 bases from V and 0 from J, leaving 10 bases between them. CDR3 length: 15 amino acids. The CDR3: CASSISGGMNTEAFF. The CDR3 coding sequence is TGTGCCAGTAGTATATCTGGGGGCATGAACACTGAAGCTTTCTTT.

This clone was seen more than once but under ten times. The chain couples TRBV12-5 to TRBJ2-7; D perhaps matches TRBD1 (6 bases). The CDR3 is made up of 14 amino acids. V shed 0 bases and J shed 6 bases, with 12 bases lying between them. Germline V CDR1 and CDR2: LGHNT, FRNRAP. CDR3 in amino acids: CASGLVQGTSEQYF. DNA for the CDR3: TGTGCTAGTGGTTTGGTACAGGGTACTTCCGAGCAGTACTTC. The entire variable domain, with the rest obtained from reference TRBV12-5 and TRBJ2-7, is as follows: DARVTQTPRHKVTEMGQEVTMRCQPILGHNTVFWYRQTMMQGLELLAYFRNRAPLDDSGMPKDRFSAEMPDATLATLKIQPSEPRDSAVYFCASGLVQGTSEQYFGPGTRLTVT.

This chain connects TRBV7-2 to TRBJ2-3; D is uncertain. With 5 bases removed from V and 0 bases from J, the gap between germline ends came to 9 bases. There are 14 residues in the CDR3. Germline V lookup: CDR1 SGHTA, CDR2 FQGNSA. DNA of the CDR3: TGTGCCAGCAGCAAGAGACAAAGCACAGATACGCAGTATTTT. It is translated as CASSKRQSTDTQYF. Full variable domain (missing parts from reference TRBV7-2 and TRBJ2-3): GAGVSQSPSNKVTEKGKDVELRCDPISGHTALYWYRQSLGQGLEFLIYFQGNSAPDKSGLPSDRFSAERTGGSVSTLTIQRTQQEDSAVYLCASSKRQSTDTQYFGPGTRLTVL.

V usage is TRBV6-5 and J usage is TRBJ2-3; no firm D call. With 4 bases removed from V and 5 bases from J, the gap between germline ends came to 13 bases. Germline lookup yields CDR1 MNHEY and CDR2 SVGAGI. This CDR3 comprises 14 residues. The CDR3 DNA reads TGTGCCAGCAGTTCCCACTCCGGCGGAGATACGCAGTATTTT. Protein sequence: CASSSHSGGDTQYF.

A few counts support this clone. This chain links TRBV5-1 with TRBJ2-5, with TRBD1 matching over 8 bases. Germline CDR1 is SGHRS and CDR2 is YFSETQ. The CDR3 runs to 17 residues. The V segment lost 0 bases and the J segment 3 bases; nucleotides outside the gene matches: 10. The CDR3 coding sequence is TGCGCCAGCAGCTTGGGCAGGGGGCCGCTAAATGAAGAGACCCAGTACTTC. Protein: CASSLGRGPLNEETQYF.

The chain employs TRBV5-4 and TRBJ2-6; weak D call: TRBD2 (6 bases). The CDR3 consists of 16 residues. Germline V gene data show CDR1 as SGHNT and CDR2 as YYREEE (reference sequence). V dropped 0 bases and J dropped 0 bases, with 7 bases sitting between them. CDR3 residues: CASSLGGTSGANVLTF. The CDR3 nucleotides are TGTGCCAGCAGCTTGGGCGGGACCTCTGGGGCCAACGTCCTGACTTTC.

This chain uses TRBV14 with TRBJ2-7, with TRBD2 identical over 10 bases. The germline CDR1 and CDR2 sequences are SGHDN and FVKESK. Trimming cost V 5 bases and J 6 bases; bases outside gene matches: 4. The CDR3 is made up of 13 amino acids. The CDR3 DNA follows: TGTGCCAGCAGCAGGGGACTAGCGCTCGAGCAGTACTTC. Amino acids: CASSRGLALEQYF.

This clone was seen just once. The gene calls are TRBV11-3 and TRBJ2-1, with 13 bases that match TRBD2. Trimming took 5 bases from V and 5 from J; bases not matched to a gene: 6. Germline-derived CDR1 and CDR2 are SGHNT and YENEEA. The CDR3 contains 16 residues. CDR3 bases: TGTGCCAGCAGCATGGGACTAGCGGGATCCAACAATGAGCAGTTCTTC. Protein product: CASSMGLAGSNNEQFF. Full variable domain (rest looked up from reference TRBV11-3 and TRBJ2-1): EAGVVQSPRYKIIEKKQPVAFWCNPISGHNTLYWYLQNLGQGPELLIRYENEEAVDDSQLPKDRFSAERLKGVDSTLKIQPAELGDSAVYLCASSMGLAGSNNEQFFGPGTRLTVL.

The V call is TRBV27, the J call TRBJ1-3; a weak D match, TRBD1 (5 bases). This CDR3 region has 16 residues. Trimming shortened V by 0 bases and J by 1 base, and 10 bases separated the two germline ends. CDR1 is MNHEY, CDR2 SMNVEV, per germline (reference sequence). CDR3 loop: CASSLSGPPSGNTIYF. CDR3 nucleotides: TGTGCCAGCAGTTTATCGGGGCCGCCTTCTGGAAACACCATATATTTT.

The chain joins TRBV6-5 to TRBJ2-1; possible D gene TRBD1, 5 bases. Trimming left V 6 bases short and J 8 bases short, with 11 bases between. The CDR3 length is 12 residues. The germline V gene encodes CDR1 MNHEY and CDR2 SVGAGI. The CDR3 sequence: CASRHEGDEQFF. The CDR3 DNA reads as TGTGCCAGCAGGCACGAAGGGGATGAGCAGTTCTTC.

The chain couples TRBV28 to TRBJ2-5; D is ambiguous. V lost 4 bases, J lost 4 bases, and 13 bases lay in between. Germline CDR1 MDHEN, CDR2 SYDVKM. The CDR3 covers 14 residues. The CDR3 sequence is CASSSLASIETQYF. DNA of the CDR3: TGTGCCAGCAGTTCACTTGCCTCGATAGAGACCCAGTACTTC.

The chain uses TRBV7-6 and TRBJ2-2; 7 bases line up with TRBD2. The CDR3 is 15 amino acids. CDR1 SGHVS and CDR2 FNYEAQ come from the germline V gene. V lost 6 bases, J lost 1 base, and 5 bases stayed unmatched. The CDR3 loop reads CASRERDLNTGELFF. DNA of the CDR3: TGTGCCAGCAGAGAGCGGGATCTGAACACCGGGGAGCTGTTTTTT.

This sequence joins TRBV18 and TRBJ2-5, with 10 bases that match TRBD2. Germline-derived CDR1 and CDR2 are KGHSH and LQKENI. This CDR3 contains 17 residues. The V and J ends lost 3 bases and 4 bases, in that order; junction bases with no gene match: 11. In nucleotides, the CDR3 is TGTGCCAGCTCACCTCCTAGCGGGAGTTTTGTCCGAGAGACCCAGTACTTC. Its translation: CASSPPSGSFVRETQYF. The full variable domain, with the rest looked up from reference TRBV18 and TRBJ2-5, is NAGVMQNPRHLVRRRGQEARLRCSPMKGHSHVYWYRQLPEEGLKFMVYLQKENIIDESGMPKERFSAEFPKEGPSILRIQQVVRGDSAAYFCASSPPSGSFVRETQYFGPGTRLLVL.

V usage is TRBV7-5 and J usage is TRBJ1-2; the listed D gene, TRBD1, was not tested against the DNA. TRBV7-5 represents a pseudogene. The length of the CDR3 is 14 residues. The DNA for the CDR3 is TGTGCCAGAAGCTTCCGACAGGGTATCGATGGCTACACCTTC. Residues: CARSFRQGIDGYTF.